The subject of this entry is one T cell receptor beta chain. Its antigen remains unidentified. This sample is part of a study of T cell responses to AZD1222 COVID-19 vaccine. Notes on the study in general: A mostly white British donor set with more females was recruited, and clonal diversity was possibly underestimated.

Some clones are missing from TCRdb's copy, which holds only in-frame ones; the method was immunoSEQ multiplex PCR. Of fewer than 200,000 clones in the sample, about 92% are singletons; the top ten hold about 3%. This material consisted of peripheral blood, taken on day 0 of AZD1222 vaccination. This sequence was found in an adult in good health.

The CDR3 reads CASSYSKGTYGYTF. The CDR3 DNA reads as TGTGCCAGCAGTTACTCGAAGGGGACCTATGGCTACACCTTC. The rearrangement uses TRBV6-6 and TRBJ1-2; perhaps TRBD1 as D (5 bases). Germline CDR1 reads MNHNY; CDR2 reads SVGAGI (reference sequence). Trimming took off 0 bases at V and 4 bases at J, with 9 bases between the two ends. The CDR3 loop spans 14 amino acids.